Sequencing of this T cell receptor beta chain was carried out in a study of regulatory T cells in long-lasting Graves disease. Study as a whole: Persistence in Graves' disease denoted antithyroid drug use beyond 5 years alongside positive TSH receptor antibodies.

This clonotype was picked up a small number of times. Its antigen remains unknown. Points from the study as a whole: Persistent Graves' disease cases displayed lower TCR diversity than newly diagnosed ones.

Time point indicated: persistent/refractory GD, antithyroid drugs over 5 years with positive TRAb. Making the TCR library involved RNA that had been extracted from PBMCs. Sequencing libraries for TCR beta were prepared with iRepertoire HTBI primers and Arm-PCR of CDR3 regions. TCRdb reprocessed the multiplex PCR reads via MiXCR and lists one record per CDR3 protein. The sample consists of 400,000 or so distinct CDR3 sequences, around 20% of them appearing once. This receptor was obtained from a female donor with Graves disease. Material: peripheral blood mononuclear cells (PBMCs), obtained when the disease was refractory, from a patient treated with antithyroid drugs.

The CDR3 reads CASSTKVSGGIAEQYF. DNA for the CDR3: TGTGCCAGCTCAACAAAAGTTTCGGGGGGAATTGCCGAGCAGTACTTC. V is TRBV18 and J is TRBJ2-7; 7 bases match TRBD2. Per the germline V gene, CDR1 is KGHSH and CDR2 is LQKENI. J gave up 6 bases and V 5 bases, and 16 bases lay outside the gene matches. CDR3 length: 16 residues.